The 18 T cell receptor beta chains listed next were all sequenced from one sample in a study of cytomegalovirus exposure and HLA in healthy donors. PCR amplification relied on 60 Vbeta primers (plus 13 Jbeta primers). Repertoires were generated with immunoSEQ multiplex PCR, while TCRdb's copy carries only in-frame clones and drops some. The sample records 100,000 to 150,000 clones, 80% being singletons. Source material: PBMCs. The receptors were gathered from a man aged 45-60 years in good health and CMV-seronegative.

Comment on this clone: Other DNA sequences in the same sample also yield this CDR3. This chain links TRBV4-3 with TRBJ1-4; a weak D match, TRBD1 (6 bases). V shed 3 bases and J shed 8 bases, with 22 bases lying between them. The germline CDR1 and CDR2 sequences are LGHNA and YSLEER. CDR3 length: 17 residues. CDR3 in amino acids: CASSQVGGGGGREKLFF. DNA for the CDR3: TGCGCCAGCAGCCAGGTTGGGGGCGGGGGGGGTCGAGAAAAACTGTTTTTT.

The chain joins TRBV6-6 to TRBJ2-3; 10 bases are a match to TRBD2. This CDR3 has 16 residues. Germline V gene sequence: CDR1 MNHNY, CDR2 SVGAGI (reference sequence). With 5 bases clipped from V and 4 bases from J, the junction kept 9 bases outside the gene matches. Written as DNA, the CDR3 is TGTGCCAGCAGTCTAGTAGCGGGAGGCCCCGCAGATACGCAGTATTTT. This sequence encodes CASSLVAGGPADTQYF.

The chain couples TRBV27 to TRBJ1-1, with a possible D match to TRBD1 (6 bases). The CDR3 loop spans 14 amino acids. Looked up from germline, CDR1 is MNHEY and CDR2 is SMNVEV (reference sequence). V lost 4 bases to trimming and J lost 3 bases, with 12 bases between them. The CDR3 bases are TGTGCCAGCAGTTCTACAGGGTGGGACACTGAAGCTTTCTTT. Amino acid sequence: CASSSTGWDTEAFF.

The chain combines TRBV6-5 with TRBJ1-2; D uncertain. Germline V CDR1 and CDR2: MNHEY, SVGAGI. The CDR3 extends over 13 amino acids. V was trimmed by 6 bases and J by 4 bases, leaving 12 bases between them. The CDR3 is CASRHPVSYGYTF. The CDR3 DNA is TGTGCCAGCAGACACCCAGTTTCCTATGGCTACACCTTC.

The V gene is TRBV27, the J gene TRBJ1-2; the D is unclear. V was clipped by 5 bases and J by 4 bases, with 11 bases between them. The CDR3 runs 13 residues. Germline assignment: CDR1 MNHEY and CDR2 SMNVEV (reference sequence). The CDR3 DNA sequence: TGTGCCAGCAGTCCAACAGCGGGCTATGGCTACACCTTC. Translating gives CASSPTAGYGYTF.

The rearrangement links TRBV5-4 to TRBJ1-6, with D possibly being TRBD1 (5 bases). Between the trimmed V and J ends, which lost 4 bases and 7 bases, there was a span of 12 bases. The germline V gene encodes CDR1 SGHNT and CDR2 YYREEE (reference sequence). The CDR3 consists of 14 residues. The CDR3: CASSPDTENSPLHF. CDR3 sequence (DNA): TGTGCCAGCAGCCCGGACACCGAAAATTCACCCCTCCACTTT.

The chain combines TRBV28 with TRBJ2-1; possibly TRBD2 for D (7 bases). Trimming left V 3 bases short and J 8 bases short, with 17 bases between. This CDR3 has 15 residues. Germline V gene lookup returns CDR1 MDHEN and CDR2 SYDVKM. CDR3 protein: CASSFLGGLVDEQFF. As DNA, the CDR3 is TGTGCCAGCAGTTTTCTCGGGGGGCTGGTCGATGAGCAGTTCTTC.

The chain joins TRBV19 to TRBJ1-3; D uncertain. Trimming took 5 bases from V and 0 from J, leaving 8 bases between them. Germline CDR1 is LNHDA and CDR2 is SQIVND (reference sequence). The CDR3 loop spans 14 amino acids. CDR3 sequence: CASSPITSGNTIYF. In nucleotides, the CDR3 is TGTGCCAGTAGTCCTATCACCTCTGGAAACACCATATATTTT.

The CDR3 nucleotides read TGTGCCAGCAGTTCCCAGGTTCCCTACGAGCAGTACTTC. Its translation: CASSSQVPYEQYF. The chain is built from TRBV27 and TRBJ2-7; D gene uncertain. Deletions cut 4 bases from V and 2 bases from J, with 9 bases between. The CDR3 loop spans 13 amino acids. Germline CDR1 MNHEY, CDR2 SMNVEV (reference sequence).

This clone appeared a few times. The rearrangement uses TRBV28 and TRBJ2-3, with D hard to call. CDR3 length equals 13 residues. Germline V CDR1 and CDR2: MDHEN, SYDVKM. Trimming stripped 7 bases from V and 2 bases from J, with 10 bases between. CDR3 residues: CASNPKHTDTQYF. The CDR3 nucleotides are TGTGCCAGCAACCCGAAACACACAGATACGCAGTATTTT.

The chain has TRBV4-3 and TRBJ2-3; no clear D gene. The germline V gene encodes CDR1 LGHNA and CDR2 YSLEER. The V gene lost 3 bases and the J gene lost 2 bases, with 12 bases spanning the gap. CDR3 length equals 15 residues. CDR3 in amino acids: CASSQQPDTTDTQYF. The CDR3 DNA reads TGCGCCAGCAGCCAGCAGCCTGACACCACAGATACGCAGTATTTT.

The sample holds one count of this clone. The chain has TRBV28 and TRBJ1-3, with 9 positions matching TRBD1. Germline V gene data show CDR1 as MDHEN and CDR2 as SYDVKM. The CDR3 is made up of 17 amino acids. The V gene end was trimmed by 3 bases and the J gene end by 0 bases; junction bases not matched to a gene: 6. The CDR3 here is CASSFYGTGISGNTIYF. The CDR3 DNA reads TGTGCCAGCAGTTTCTATGGGACAGGGATCTCTGGAAACACCATATATTTT. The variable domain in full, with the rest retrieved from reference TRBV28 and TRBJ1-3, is DVKVTQSSRYLVKRTGEKVFLECVQDMDHENMFWYRQDPGLGLRLIYFSYDVKMKEKGDIPEGYSVSREKKERFSLILESASTNQTSMYLCASSFYGTGISGNTIYFGEGSWLTVV.

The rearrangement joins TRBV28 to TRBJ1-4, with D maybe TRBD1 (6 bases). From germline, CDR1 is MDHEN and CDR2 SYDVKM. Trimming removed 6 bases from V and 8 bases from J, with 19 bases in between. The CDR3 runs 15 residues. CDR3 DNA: TGTGCCAGCAGCTATACAGGGCCTACGGGGGAAAAACTGTTTTTT. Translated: CASSYTGPTGEKLFF.

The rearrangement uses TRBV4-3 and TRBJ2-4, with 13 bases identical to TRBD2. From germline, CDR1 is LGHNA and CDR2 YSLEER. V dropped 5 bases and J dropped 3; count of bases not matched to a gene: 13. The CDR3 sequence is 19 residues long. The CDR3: CASSYKLAGGAEVKNIQYF. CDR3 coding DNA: TGCGCCAGCAGCTATAAACTAGCGGGAGGGGCCGAGGTCAAAAACATTCAGTACTTC.

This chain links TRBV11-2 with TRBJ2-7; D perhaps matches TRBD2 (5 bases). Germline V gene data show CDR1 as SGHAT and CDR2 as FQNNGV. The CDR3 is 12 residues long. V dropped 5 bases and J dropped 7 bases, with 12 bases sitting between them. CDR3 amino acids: CASSRGLGEQYF. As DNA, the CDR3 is TGTGCCAGCAGCCGAGGACTTGGGGAGCAGTACTTC. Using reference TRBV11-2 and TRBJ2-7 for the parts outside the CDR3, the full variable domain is EAGVAQSPRYKIIEKRQSVAFWCNPISGHATLYWYQQILGQGPKLLIQFQNNGVVDDSQLPKDRFSAERLKGVDSTLKIQPAKLEDSAVYLCASSRGLGEQYFGPGTRLTVT.

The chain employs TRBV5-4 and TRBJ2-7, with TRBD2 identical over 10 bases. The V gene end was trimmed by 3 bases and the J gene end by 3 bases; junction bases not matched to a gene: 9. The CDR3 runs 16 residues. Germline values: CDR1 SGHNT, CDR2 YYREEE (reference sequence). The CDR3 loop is CASSSPFSGGFYEQYF. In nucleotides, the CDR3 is TGTGCCAGCAGCTCCCCATTTAGCGGGGGGTTCTACGAGCAGTACTTC.

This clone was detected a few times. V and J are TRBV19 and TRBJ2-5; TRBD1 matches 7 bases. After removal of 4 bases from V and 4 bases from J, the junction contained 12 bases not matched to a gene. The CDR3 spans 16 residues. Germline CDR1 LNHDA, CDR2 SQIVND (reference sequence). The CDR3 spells CASSSLNRDRRETQYF. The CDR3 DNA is TGTGCCAGTAGTAGCCTCAACCGGGACAGACGAGAGACCCAGTACTTC.

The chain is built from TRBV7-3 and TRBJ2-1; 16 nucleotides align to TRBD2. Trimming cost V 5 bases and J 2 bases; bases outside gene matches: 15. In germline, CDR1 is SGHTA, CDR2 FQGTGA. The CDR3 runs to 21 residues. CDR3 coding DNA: TGTGCCAGCAGCGCCCGACCGGGACTAGCGGGGGGGCAGGTCGCCTACAATGAGCAGTTCTTC. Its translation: CASSARPGLAGGQVAYNEQFF.